The rows below give T cell receptor beta chains drawn from one sample of a study of T cells in Graves' hyperthyroidism and ophthalmopathy. MiXCR was run by TCRdb on the multiplex PCR reads, yielding one entry per CDR3 protein. Found here are about 640,000 distinct CDR3 sequences, more than 12% of them singletons; the top ten hold roughly an eighth. The sample comprised blood. The source of these receptors is a woman aged 45 to 65 with Graves' ophthalmopathy. CDR3s include the opening cysteine and the closing phenylalanine or tryptophan. The D gene is left open where the match is weak. The size entry is marked missing in some rows and otherwise reads once, few, many or a size class.

d_call	v_call	j_call	clone_size	cdr3_length	cdr3_nt	cdr3_aa
TRBD2	TRBV6-1	TRBJ2-1	NA	15	TGTGCCAGCAGCCGGGACCTTAATGGGGGGGATGAGCAGTTCTTC	CASSRDLNGGDEQFF
TRBD2	TRBV7-8	TRBJ2-7	few	14	TGTGCCAGCAGCTTAGAAGCGGGAGAATACGAGCAGTACTTC	CASSLEAGEYEQYF
NA	TRBV9	TRBJ2-1	many	16	TGTGCCAGCAGCGTAGCCAGTGACTTTACCCAACGTGAGCAGTTCTTC	CASSVASDFTQREQFF
NA	TRBV5-1	TRBJ2-1	NA	15	TGCGCCAGCAGCTCGGATGGCTTTTCCTACAATGAGCAGTTCTTC	CASSSDGFSYNEQFF
TRBD1	TRBV6-2/TRBV6-3	TRBJ1-5	NA	15	TGTGCCAGCAGCCTCCGGGACAGCCCCAGGCAGCCCCAGCATTTT	CASSLRDSPRQPQHF
NA	TRBV7-9	TRBJ1-2	NA	12	TGTGCCAGCAGTCCGTTCTTTTCTGGCTACACCTTC	CASSPFFSGYTF
TRBD2	TRBV20-1	TRBJ2-5	few	15	TGCAGTGCTAGAGATATGATAGCGGGAGTAGAGACCCAGTACTTC	CSARDMIAGVETQYF
NA	TRBV5-1	TRBJ2-1	many	13	TGCGCCAGCAGCGCGCAGGGCGAGGATGAGCAGTTCTTC	CASSAQGEDEQFF
NA	TRBV28	TRBJ2-2	many	14	TGTGCCAGCAGGCGAAGCGGGAACACCGGGGAGCTGTTTTTT	CASRRSGNTGELFF
TRBD2	TRBV19	TRBJ2-2	NA	15	TGTGCCAGTAGTTGGTTAGCGGGAAACACCGGGGAGCTGTTTTTT	CASSWLAGNTGELFF
NA	TRBV7-9	TRBJ2-3	NA	15	TGTGCCAGCAGCTTCCTACAGGGAGGTCAAGATACGCAGTATTTT	CASSFLQGGQDTQYF
TRBD2	TRBV20-1	TRBJ2-2	many	15	TGCAGTGCTCCTATTGGGACTAGCGGAGCCGGGGAGCTGTTTTTT	CSAPIGTSGAGELFF
TRBD1	TRBV7-9	TRBJ2-1	NA	15	TGTGCCAGCAGCTTCCAGGGGGCCTTAAAAAATGAGCAGTTCTTC	CASSFQGALKNEQFF
TRBD1	TRBV4-1	TRBJ2-2	many	18	TGCGCCAGCAGCCAAGAAGGGACAGGGGGCAAAGACACCGGGGAGCTGTTTTTT	CASSQEGTGGKDTGELFF
TRBD1	TRBV28	TRBJ1-1	many	16	TGTGCCAGCAGTTTACCCCAACATCGGACAGGTTCGAAAGCTTTCTTT	CASSLPQHRTGSKAFF
NA	TRBV20-1	TRBJ2-7	NA	18	TGCAGTGCTAGTAACGGCAGGGGTGATAAGCGGACTACCTACGAGCAGTACTTC	CSASNGRGDKRTTYEQYF
NA	TRBV14	TRBJ1-1	few	17	TGTGCCAGCAGCCAAGCCCCCAGTATAACGTGGAACACTGAAGCTTTCTTT	CASSQAPSITWNTEAFF
TRBD2	TRBV5-8	TRBJ2-7	many	14	TGTGCCAGCAGCTTGGTACTAGCGCTCAACGAGCAGTACTTC	CASSLVLALNEQYF
NA	TRBV7-2	TRBJ2-2	many	19	TGTGCCAGCAGCTCCCGCCTGGCGGGGCTAGACGTATTCGCCGGGGAGCTGTTTTTT	CASSSRLAGLDVFAGELFF
NA	TRBV7-2	TRBJ2-1	many	15	TGTGCCAGCAGCTTGCGGGTAGGGGGGAGAAATGAGCAGTTCTTC	CASSLRVGGRNEQFF
NA	TRBV3-1	TRBJ1-1	many	16	TGTGCCAGCAGCCAAAAGGGACCGATGAAGAACACTGAAGCTTTCTTT	CASSQKGPMKNTEAFF
NA	TRBV10-2	TRBJ2-2	few	14	TGCGCCAGCAGTCAGTCGATAAGCACCGGGGAGCTGTTTTTT	CASSQSISTGELFF
TRBD2	TRBV9	TRBJ2-5	NA	18	TGTGCCAGCAGCGTATCTGAGGGGACTAGCGGGAGCCAAGAGACCCAGTACTTC	CASSVSEGTSGSQETQYF
TRBD1	TRBV6-2/TRBV6-3	TRBJ1-2	many	16	TGTGCCAGCAGTTACCGTTACAGGGGGCAAGAGGAAGGCTACACCTTC	CASSYRYRGQEEGYTF
NA	TRBV6-5	TRBJ2-2	few	12	TGTGCCAGCGGTAACTTTCAAGGGGAGCTGTTTTTT	CASGNFQGELFF
TRBD2	TRBV5-1	TRBJ2-1	many	18	TGCGCCAGCAGCTTGGTCGCAGGTGGCGGGAGTTTTTACAATGAGCAGTTCTTC	CASSLVAGGGSFYNEQFF
TRBD1	TRBV28	TRBJ1-6	few	15	TGTGCCAGCAGTCTAGACAGGGGGAGGTATTCACCCCTCCACTTT	CASSLDRGRYSPLHF
NA	TRBV2	TRBJ2-1	NA	20	TGTGCCAGCAGTCGCAGGGAATTGGCGAACACCGGGGGCGACTACAATGAGCAGTTCTTC	CASSRRELANTGGDYNEQFF
TRBD1	TRBV27	TRBJ2-7	many	14	TGTGCCAGCAAGCCCCGGGACAGGGCTAGCGAGCAGTACTTC	CASKPRDRASEQYF
NA	TRBV7-2	TRBJ2-1	many	16	TGTGCCAGCAGCTTAGTAGGGGGAGTTGTCTACAATGAGCAGTTCTTC	CASSLVGGVVYNEQFF
NA	TRBV2	TRBJ2-7	NA	13	TGTGCCAGCGTACAGGAGAAAGGCTACGAGCAGTACTTC	CASVQEKGYEQYF
NA	TRBV6-1	TRBJ1-1	many	13	TGTGCCAGCAGTGGGCAACACCGAACTGAAGCTTTCTTT	CASSGQHRTEAFF
TRBD2	TRBV20-1	TRBJ2-1	many	17	TGCAGTGCTAGAGATTCCCTAGCGGGAGGGCTCTACAATGAGCAGTTCTTC	CSARDSLAGGLYNEQFF
NA	TRBV7-8	TRBJ2-1	few	15	TGTGCCAGCAGCTTAGGGGGGCCTCTAGACGATGAGCAGTTCTTC	CASSLGGPLDDEQFF
TRBD1	TRBV6-5	TRBJ2-7	many	16	TGTGCCAGCAGTTACGTCCCGGGACAGGGGGAAAGCGAGCAGTACTTC	CASSYVPGQGESEQYF
NA	TRBV7-3	TRBJ1-1	many	14	TGTGCCAGCAGCCTGGGGGTTGGGGACACTGAAGCTTTCTTT	CASSLGVGDTEAFF
TRBD1	TRBV3-1	TRBJ2-7	many	13	TGTGCCAGCAAGGGGACAGGGACCCACGAGCAGTACTTC	CASKGTGTHEQYF
TRBD2	TRBV29-1	TRBJ2-1	many	16	TGCAGCGTTAAACCTGGACTAGCGGGAGTGCGGAATGAGCAGTTCTTC	CSVKPGLAGVRNEQFF
NA	TRBV28	TRBJ1-1	few	16	TGTGCCAGCCTAGGAGGCGGGGGAACTATGAACACTGAAGCTTTCTTT	CASLGGGGTMNTEAFF
TRBD1	TRBV27	TRBJ1-2	many	17	TGTGCCAGCAGTTTAAGTATTTGGACAGGGCTTTGGGATGGCTACACCTTC	CASSLSIWTGLWDGYTF
NA	TRBV4-1	TRBJ2-3	NA	14	TGCGCCAGCAGAACAGGGTATAGCACAGATACGCAGTATTTT	CASRTGYSTDTQYF
NA	TRBV29-1	TRBJ2-5	many	13	TGCAGCGTTGATCGTGGTGTTGGGGAGACCCAGTACTTC	CSVDRGVGETQYF
NA	TRBV6-1	TRBJ2-5	NA	15	TGTGCCAGCAGTCCACCCCGGGACTACCAAGAGACCCAGTACTTC	CASSPPRDYQETQYF
NA	TRBV5-4	TRBJ2-2	few	16	TGTGCCAGCAGCAAGCAACAGGAGGCAGTCACCGGGGAGCTGTTTTTT	CASSKQQEAVTGELFF
NA	TRBV28	TRBJ1-2	many	15	TGTGCCAGCAGTTTGACTGACGACGGTCAATATGGCTACACCTTC	CASSLTDDGQYGYTF
NA	TRBV18	TRBJ1-1	many	15	TGTGCCAGCTCACCAACCGACAGCGGGAACACTGAAGCTTTCTTT	CASSPTDSGNTEAFF